The text below deals with one T cell receptor (beta chain). Its antigen remains unknown. The PCR contained 60 Vbeta and 13 Jbeta primers. Sequencing was performed with immunoSEQ multiplex PCR; in TCRdb, only in-frame clones are kept and a portion is missing. Here the sample spans about 160,000 clones, approximately 75% being singletons. This entry belongs to a study of cytomegalovirus exposure and HLA in healthy donors. Whole-study results and caveats: High sensitivity and specificity were reportedly achieved when the classifier diagnosed cytomegalovirus status. In a later analysis, TCR beta V- and J-gene trimming showed a link to a missense DCLRE1C variant.

Donors counted as nominally healthy when sampled, yet unrecorded immune exposures were likely. The sequence came from a woman under 30 in good health and CMV-seronegative. Sequenced sample: PBMCs.

This CDR3 reads CASSARQGSNEQFF. The CDR3 bases are TGTGCCAGCAGCGCCCGACAGGGGAGCAATGAGCAGTTCTTC. This chain links TRBV7-6 with TRBJ2-1, with 8 bases matching TRBD1. CDR3 length: 14 amino acids. Germline loops: CDR1 SGHVS, CDR2 FNYEAQ. V was pared by 5 bases and J by 6 bases, with 6 bases of the junction left unmatched.